The 15 T cell receptor beta chains given below trace back to one sample, sequenced in a study of T-cell reconstitution after alpha-beta-depleted transplantation in children. The TCRbeta library was prepared with unique molecular identifiers. From the PCR reads, TCRdb called clonotypes with MiXCR, one entry per CDR3 protein. Of around 800,000 distinct CDR3 sequences in the sample, 15% to 20% were seen once. The material was PBMCs, mostly from graft donor cells, obtained 360 days after TCRalphabeta/CD19-depleted stem cell transplant. The source of these receptors is a male patient under 18 who had a stem cell transplant for acute lymphoblastic leukemia, so the T cells may come from the graft donor.

V usage is TRBV3-1 and J usage is TRBJ2-3; TRBD2 is a possible D gene (5 bases). CDR1 is LGHDT, CDR2 YNNKEL, per germline (reference sequence). The CDR3 consists of 14 residues. Trimming shortened V by 1 base and J by 14 bases, and 19 bases separated the two germline ends. The CDR3 loop reads CASSQGRRSFAGYF. In DNA, the CDR3 is TGTGCCAGCAGCCAAGGTCGCAGGAGCTTTGCGGGGTATTTT.

In this sample, this clonotype turned up many times. This rearrangement joins TRBV7-8 to TRBJ2-5, with D maybe TRBD1 (6 bases). The CDR3 is 15 residues long. Trimming cost V 3 bases and J 5 bases, with 16 bases left between them. Germline lookup yields CDR1 SGHVS and CDR2 FQNEAQ. CDR3 sequence reads: CASSFTGSPWETQYF. The CDR3 coding sequence is TGTGCCAGCAGCTTCACAGGGTCACCTTGGGAGACCCAGTACTTC.

This clonotype was seen more than once but under ten times. The chain couples TRBV24-1 to TRBJ2-5, with TRBD2 matching over 7 bases. CDR3 length equals 14 residues. Trimming took 5 bases from V and 1 from J; bases not matched to a gene: 3. CDR1 and CDR2 from the germline V gene are KGHDR and SFDVKD. CDR3 region: CATSGGGSQETQYF. In DNA form, the CDR3 reads TGTGCCACCAGTGGGGGCGGGAGCCAAGAGACCCAGTACTTC.

The DNA for the CDR3 is TGTGCCAGCGGCTCGGGGCCTGACTCCTACAATGAGCAGTTCTTC. Translating it yields CASGSGPDSYNEQFF. The V gene is TRBV11-3, the J gene TRBJ2-1, with D perhaps being TRBD1 or TRBD2 (5 bases each). Germline assignment: CDR1 SGHNT and CDR2 YENEEA. This CDR3 comprises 15 residues. V lost 8 bases to trimming and J lost 0 bases, with 14 bases between them. Using reference TRBV11-3 and TRBJ2-1 for the parts outside the CDR3, the full variable domain is EAGVVQSPRYKIIEKKQPVAFWCNPISGHNTLYWYLQNLGQGPELLIRYENEEAVDDSQLPKDRFSAERLKGVDSTLKIQPAELGDSAVYLCASGSGPDSYNEQFFGPGTRLTVL.

The V gene is TRBV12-3 or TRBV12-4, the J gene TRBJ1-5; the match to TRBD1 covers 7 bases. The CDR3 is made up of 16 amino acids. The J segment lost 3 bases and the V segment lost 2 bases, leaving 7 bases of the junction unmatched. CDR3 region: CASSLFQGGINQPQHF. The CDR3 DNA sequence: TGTGCCAGCAGTTTATTCCAGGGGGGTATCAATCAGCCCCAGCATTTT.

This clonotype was found a few times. V gene TRBV12-3 or TRBV12-4 combines with J gene TRBJ1-2, with a possible D match to TRBD1 (5 bases). Trimming cost V 3 bases and J 8 bases, with 16 bases left between them. This CDR3 region has 14 residues. The CDR3, as DNA: TGTGCCAGCAGTTTGGTCCAGGGACTGCGGGGCTACACCTTC. Residues: CASSLVQGLRGYTF.

This rearrangement joins TRBV7-2 to TRBJ2-2; TRBD2 might be the D (5 bases). This CDR3 comprises 16 residues. Trimming removed 1 base from V and 2 bases from J, with 11 bases in between. The germline CDR1 and CDR2 sequences are SGHTA and FQGNSA. Here the CDR3 reads CASSLEPSINTGELFF. CDR3 nucleotides: TGTGCCAGCAGCTTAGAACCTAGCATAAACACCGGGGAGCTGTTTTTT.

The rearrangement joins TRBV7-9 to TRBJ2-7; D is ambiguous. Germline CDR1 and CDR2: SEHNR and FQNEAQ (reference sequence). V was shortened by 3 bases and J by 7 bases, with 25 bases between the two germline ends. The CDR3 consists of 17 residues. The CDR3 is CASSFVSPAPPLWEQYF. Written as DNA, the CDR3 is TGTGCCAGCAGCTTTGTCTCCCCAGCGCCTCCCTTGTGGGAGCAGTACTTC.

This clonotype occurred a few times. The chain couples TRBV7-2 to TRBJ2-7; D remains unclear. Germline lookup yields CDR1 SGHTA and CDR2 FQGNSA. This CDR3 region has 14 residues. Trimming stripped 9 bases from V and 4 bases from J, with 19 bases between. CDR3 coding DNA: TGTGCCAGTTCCCGAGATAGTATGCAGTACGAGCAGTACTTC. It is translated as CASSRDSMQYEQYF.

V and J are TRBV5-1 and TRBJ2-7; 7 nucleotides agree with TRBD2. V shed 1 base, J shed 3 bases, and the junction held 7 bases outside the gene matches. CDR1 and CDR2 (germline): SGHRS, YFSETQ. The CDR3 is made up of 15 amino acids. The CDR3 coding sequence is TGCGCCAGCAGCTTGTTAGTGACTAGCAACTACGAGCAGTACTTC. This translates into CASSLLVTSNYEQYF.

The V gene is TRBV27, the J gene TRBJ2-7, with TRBD2 identical over 11 bases. The CDR3 is made up of 15 amino acids. Germline CDR1 reads MNHEY; CDR2 reads SMNVEV (reference sequence). CDR3 region: CADQSPRTSGYEQYF. CDR3 nucleotide sequence: TGTGCGGACCAGTCCCCCCGGACTAGCGGGTACGAGCAGTACTTC.

This chain links TRBV12-5 with TRBJ1-5; a weak D match, TRBD1 (5 bases). This CDR3 contains 16 residues. The V gene's germline CDR1 is LGHNT and CDR2 FRNRAP. Trimming cost V 2 bases and J 3 bases, with 14 bases left between them. The CDR3 loop reads CASGLPRGRLNQPQHF. As DNA, the CDR3 is TGTGCTAGTGGTTTGCCGCGGGGACGCCTCAATCAGCCCCAGCATTTT. Drawing the rest from reference TRBV12-5 and TRBJ1-5, the complete variable domain is DARVTQTPRHKVTEMGQEVTMRCQPILGHNTVFWYRQTMMQGLELLAYFRNRAPLDDSGMPKDRFSAEMPDATLATLKIQPSEPRDSAVYFCASGLPRGRLNQPQHFGDGTRLSIL.

The chain combines TRBV19 with TRBJ2-1; tentatively, D is TRBD1 or TRBD2 (5 bases each). Germline V gene data show CDR1 as LNHDA and CDR2 as SQIVND (reference sequence). This CDR3 has 14 residues. V was trimmed by 8 bases and J by 8 bases, leaving 19 bases between them. CDR3 sequence: CASRGSREGYEQFF. CDR3 DNA sequence: TGTGCCAGTCGGGGCAGCCGTGAAGGCTATGAGCAGTTCTTC. The full variable domain, completed using reference TRBV19 and TRBJ2-1, is DGGITQSPKYLFRKEGQNVTLSCEQNLNHDAMYWYRQDPGQGLRLIYYSQIVNDFQKGDIAEGYSVSREKKESFPLTVTSAQKNPTAFYLCASRGSREGYEQFFGPGTRLTVL.

In this sample, this clonotype turned up a few times. The chain links TRBV9 to TRBJ2-5, with 9 positions matching TRBD2. Germline CDR1 is SGDLS and CDR2 is YYNGEE. V was clipped by 1 base and J by 5 bases; unmatched bases: 9. The CDR3 is 16 residues long. CDR3 DNA: TGTGCCAGCAGCGTACAGGGCGGGAGGGCATTCGAGACCCAGTACTTC. As protein: CASSVQGGRAFETQYF.

The V call is TRBV10-3, the J call TRBJ2-1, with D possibly being TRBD1 or TRBD2 (5 bases each). Germline assignment: CDR1 ENHRY and CDR2 SYGVKD. V was trimmed by 3 bases and J by 6 bases, leaving 12 bases between them. The CDR3 contains 14 residues. Here the CDR3 reads CAISERDPSNEQFF. In nucleotides, the CDR3 is TGTGCCATCAGTGAAAGGGACCCTAGCAATGAGCAGTTCTTC.